The sequence of this T cell receptor (beta chain) was determined in a study of blood T cell repertoires in COVID-19 (dated by TCRdb to 2019 to 2021). About the study as a whole: The collaborator samples originated in the United States, Italy and Spain and spanned the acute and convalescent phases of COVID-19. A freely available public database, intended as a resource for researchers studying the immune response to SARS-CoV-2, is where the repertoires were released. The prospective study material was composed of cDNA or gDNA derived from T cells, B-cell-depleted T cells, or PBMCs. The dataset comprised deeply sampled blood TCRbeta repertoires from subjects exposed to, actively infected with, or recovered from COVID-19. HLA class I and class II types, where available, came from metadata supplied by the sample provider rather than from assay-based typing. Nearly every sample came with metadata listing a de-identified subject ID, COVID-19 status, age in years and sex. Samples came from the ongoing ImmuneRACE study (first 160 participants) plus 1,254 subjects from 6 global collaborators.

General study outcomes and caveats: The quantity of clinical and demographic metadata differed by source and by participant and was supplied without curation.

The immunoSEQ Assay, a bias-controlled multiplex PCR, was used to amplify TCRbeta CDR3 regions from genomic DNA. The authors' analysis ran thus. The number of nucleated cells in each sample was estimated by amplification of reference gene primers within the assay. To quantify the absolute abundance of each unique TCRbeta CDR3 rearrangement, sequence reads were collapsed and filtered. For each sample, productive Simpson clonality was calculated as the square root of Simpson's diversity index over productive rearrangements. In its TCRdb copy, this immuneACCESS table keeps in-frame sequences only and misses some clones. Where compared with another copy, unresolved V genes explain less than half of these, and the others have no known cause. V, J and clone size derive from that table, while D and trimming were established from the DNA sequence. In this sample the table shows about 200,000 clones, 70% to 90% of which occur a single time. Together, the top ten hold 0.7% to 0.85% of the sample.

The collaborating institutions used their own protocols to collect whole blood in K2EDTA tubes. For TCRbeta analysis, collaborator samples were shipped as frozen whole blood, as isolated PBMCs, or as DNA extracted from either sample type. V and J are trimmed by 5 bases and 4 bases, and the gene matches miss 13 bases of the junction. The CDR3 holds 17 amino acids from the cysteine to the phenylalanine. Left in the record is the CDR3 DNA by itself, 51 bases read in frame from the first base. Sequences LNHDA (CDR1) and SQIVND (CDR2) are obtained from the germline V gene (reference sequence). This clone appeared once. Its antigen target is currently unknown. Base-call qualities are not available, and no considerably larger clone is one nucleotide away.

The sequence was collected from an older woman with acute or convalescent COVID-19. Sequenced sample: peripheral blood. The receptor chain draws on TRBV19 and TRBJ2-5; 10 junctional bases match TRBD1. The encoded CDR3 is CASSPSPWGTGAETQYF. The sequenced DNA is TGTGCCAGTAGTCCTTCCCCCTGGGGGACAGGGGCAGAGACCCAGTACTTC.